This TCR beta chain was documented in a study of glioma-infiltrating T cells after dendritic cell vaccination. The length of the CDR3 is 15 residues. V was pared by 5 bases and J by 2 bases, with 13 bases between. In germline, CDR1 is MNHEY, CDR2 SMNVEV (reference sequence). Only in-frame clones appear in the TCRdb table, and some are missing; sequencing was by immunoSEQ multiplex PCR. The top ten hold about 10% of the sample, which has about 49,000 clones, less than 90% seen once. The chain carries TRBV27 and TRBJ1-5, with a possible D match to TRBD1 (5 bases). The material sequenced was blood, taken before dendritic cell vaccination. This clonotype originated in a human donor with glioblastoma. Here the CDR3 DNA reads TGTGCCAGCAGTCGGCAGGGAAATGGCAATCAGCCCCAGCATTTT. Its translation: CASSRQGNGNQPQHF.